These 19 T cell receptor beta chains share one sample of origin, sequenced in a study of T cells in Graves' hyperthyroidism and ophthalmopathy. Regions amplified from RNA transcripts were the TCR beta CDR3 regions. A set of HTBI primers served as the primers for a first-round RT-PCR of the TCR CDR3. MiXCR was run by TCRdb on the multiplex PCR reads, yielding one entry per CDR3 protein. Among about 530,000 distinct CDR3 sequences listed, 15% to 20% were seen once. Sequenced input: blood. Every receptor here comes from a young woman with Graves' ophthalmopathy.

V gene TRBV9 combines with J gene TRBJ2-2; 7 bases fit TRBD1. Germline CDR1 and CDR2: SGDLS and YYNGEE. The CDR3 sequence is 15 residues long. Trimming removed 4 bases from V and 6 bases from J; junction bases left unmatched: 9. CDR3 in amino acids: CASSPRGSGAGELFF. CDR3 in DNA: TGTGCCAGCAGCCCCAGGGGGAGCGGCGCCGGGGAGCTGTTTTTT.

The CDR3 coding sequence is TGTGCCAGCAGCCTAGGAGGGACAGGGGATTCACCCCTCCACTTT. It yields the protein CASSLGGTGDSPLHF. The genes are TRBV9 and TRBJ1-6; 10 nucleotides align to TRBD1. In germline, CDR1 is SGDLS, CDR2 YYNGEE. The CDR3 contains 15 residues. Trimming removed 4 bases from V and 8 bases from J; junction bases left unmatched: 6.

This clonotype has more than one count but fewer than ten. The chain carries TRBV10-3 and TRBJ2-4; D not certain. Germline CDR1 is ENHRY and CDR2 is SYGVKD. V shed 2 bases and J shed 0 bases, with 5 bases lying between them. There are 14 residues in the CDR3. The CDR3 DNA follows: TGTGCCATCAGTGAGACGGAAGCCAAAAACATTCAGTACTTC. Translated, it gives CAISETEAKNIQYF.

This clonotype was observed a handful of times. The chain combines TRBV5-5 with TRBJ2-7; unclear D gene. V was clipped by 2 bases and J by 2 bases, with 8 bases between them. The CDR3 length is 13 residues. Germline assignment: CDR1 SGHKS and CDR2 YYEKEE (reference sequence). In DNA, the CDR3 is TGTGCCAGCAGCTTAGGCAATGCCTACGAGCAGTACTTC. Protein product: CASSLGNAYEQYF.

Ten or more counts support this clonotype. The V gene is TRBV7-9, the J gene TRBJ2-3; a weak D match, TRBD2 (5 bases). In germline, CDR1 is SEHNR, CDR2 FQNEAQ (reference sequence). The CDR3 is 15 residues long. Trimming pared 5 bases from V and 2 bases from J, leaving 14 bases between. This CDR3 reads CASSSPREYTDTQYF. Written as DNA, the CDR3 is TGTGCCAGCAGCAGTCCGAGGGAATACACAGATACGCAGTATTTT.

As to this clonotype: A much bigger clone sits one base away, suggesting this may be a read error. The chain uses TRBV12-3 or TRBV12-4 and TRBJ1-5, with a weak D call TRBD1 (6 bases). This CDR3 is 12 amino acids long. CDR3 protein: CSSNLEGGPQHF. The CDR3 bases are TGTTCCAGCAATCTAGAGGGGGGGCCCCAGCATTTT.

This clonotype has a handful of counts. The genes are TRBV9 and TRBJ2-3; 9 bases align to TRBD2. Germline V gene data show CDR1 as SGDLS and CDR2 as YYNGEE. This CDR3 has 19 amino acids. V was clipped by 0 bases and J by 0 bases; unmatched bases: 11. CDR3 coding DNA: TGTGCCAGCAGCGTAGAGGGAGCGGGAGGTACCTCAAGCACAGATACGCAGTATTTT. As protein: CASSVEGAGGTSSTDTQYF.

This clonotype was detected ten times or more. The chain links TRBV9 to TRBJ2-1; 8 bases agree with TRBD1. Germline trimming cut 3 bases from V and 2 bases from J; bases unmatched to any gene: 4. The V gene's germline CDR1 is SGDLS and CDR2 YYNGEE. The CDR3 has 15 amino acids. CDR3 nucleotides: TGTGCCAGCAGCGCAAGGACAGGGCCCTACAATGAGCAGTTCTTC. Translated: CASSARTGPYNEQFF.

The V and J genes are TRBV18 and TRBJ2-7; D remains ambiguous. The CDR3 contains 13 residues. V lost 2 bases and J lost 2, with 7 bases in between. In germline, CDR1 is KGHSH, CDR2 LQKENI. The DNA for the CDR3 is TGTGCCAGCTCACCAGTAGTAGCCTACGAGCAGTACTTC. Its translation: CASSPVVAYEQYF.

Only a few counts were recorded for this clonotype. The chain joins TRBV6-1 to TRBJ2-2; D ambiguous. The germline CDR1 and CDR2 sequences are MNHNS and SASEGT. Trimming took off 5 bases at V and 3 bases at J, with 7 bases between the two ends. The CDR3 has 13 residues. CDR3 nucleotides: TGTGCCAGCAGTATTGTGGACACCGGGGAGCTGTTTTTT. Translation: CASSIVDTGELFF.

The sample holds many counts of this clonotype. This chain uses TRBV27 with TRBJ2-3; TRBD2 agrees at 16 bases. Germline lookup yields CDR1 MNHEY and CDR2 SMNVEV (reference sequence). This CDR3 is built from 18 residues. V lost 4 bases to trimming and J lost 0 bases; unmatched junction nucleotides: 4. The CDR3 is CASSSGLAGGPSTDTQYF. CDR3 in DNA: TGTGCCAGCAGTTCGGGACTAGCGGGAGGGCCTAGCACAGATACGCAGTATTTT.

This clonotype came up many times. The rearrangement links TRBV12-3 or TRBV12-4 to TRBJ2-7; D ambiguous. Trimming took 7 bases from V and 5 from J, leaving 9 bases between them. The length of the CDR3 is 11 residues. CDR3 bases: TGTGCCAGCAAAGGTTTTGACGAGCAGTACTTC. This sequence encodes CASKGFDEQYF.

Many counts were recorded for this clonotype. This sequence joins TRBV3-1 and TRBJ2-1; 8 bases match TRBD1. With V trimmed by 5 bases and J by 3 bases, 6 bases remained unmatched. Germline V gene data show CDR1 as LGHDT and CDR2 as YNNKEL (reference sequence). There are 15 residues in the CDR3. The chain's CDR3 is CASSYGQGVYNEQFF. CDR3 bases: TGTGCCAGCAGCTATGGACAGGGAGTCTACAATGAGCAGTTCTTC.

This clonotype was seen more than once but under ten times. The rearrangement links TRBV6-1 to TRBJ1-2; D is unresolved. V was trimmed by 7 bases and J by 2 bases, leaving 11 bases between them. CDR3 length equals 13 residues. Germline loops: CDR1 MNHNS, CDR2 SASEGT. The CDR3 reads CASTIVRNYGYTF. In DNA, the CDR3 is TGTGCCAGCACAATCGTCCGAAACTATGGCTACACCTTC.

The rearrangement uses TRBV19 and TRBJ1-5, with a tentative D call TRBD1 (5 bases). Trimming stripped 3 bases from V and 1 base from J, with 7 bases between. The germline V gene has CDR1 LNHDA and CDR2 SQIVND (reference sequence). The CDR3 spans 14 residues. The CDR3 nucleotides read TGTGCCAGTAGTATGAGGGACAGCAATCAGCCCCAGCATTTT. It specifies CASSMRDSNQPQHF.

This clonotype appeared many times. The chain uses TRBV4-2 and TRBJ1-1; no firm D call. This CDR3 spans 15 amino acids. Germline assignment: CDR1 LGHNA and CDR2 YNFKEQ. Trimming took 1 base from V and 4 from J, leaving 13 bases between them. In DNA, the CDR3 is TGTGCCAGCAGCCAAGGCGGAGGATTGGGCACTGAAGCTTTCTTT. It translates to CASSQGGGLGTEAFF.

This clonotype was counted ten times or more. This chain links TRBV6-1 with TRBJ1-1; 8 bases match TRBD1. The CDR3 spans 15 residues. Germline-derived CDR1 and CDR2 are MNHNS and SASEGT. J gave up 8 bases and V 10 bases, and 18 bases lay outside the gene matches. Here the CDR3 reads CATLFFGTGNREAFF. CDR3 sequence (DNA): TGTGCCACGCTTTTCTTTGGGACAGGCAACAGGGAAGCTTTCTTT.

At least ten counts were recorded for this clonotype. V is TRBV12-3 or TRBV12-4 and J is TRBJ1-1; D is unresolved. The CDR3 sequence is 17 residues long. Trimming removed 3 bases from V and 3 bases from J, with 20 bases in between. The chain's CDR3 is CASSFKGRELADTEAFF. The CDR3 DNA follows: TGTGCCAGCAGTTTTAAGGGTCGGGAGCTGGCGGACACTGAAGCTTTCTTT.

As concerns this clonotype: At one end the junction does not follow the germline gene, possibly because of a read error. The chain is built from TRBV18 and TRBJ2-7; D unclear. The CDR3 consists of 13 residues. The germline V gene has CDR1 KGHSH and CDR2 LQKENI. CDR3 protein: CASSLLVNYGQYF. Written as DNA, the CDR3 is TGTGCCAGCTCACTTTTGGTGAACTACGGGCAGTACTTC.